This T cell receptor beta chain was captured by sequencing in a study of blood T cell repertoires in COVID-19. Study as a whole: The United States, Italy and Spain were the sources of the acute and convalescent COVID-19 samples.

Assay used: immunoSEQ multiplex PCR; TCRdb lists only in-frame clones, some missing. This sample carries over 250,000 clones, under 90% of them seen once, and the ten largest clones take roughly 9.4%. V trimming: 6 bases; J trimming: 8 bases; junction bases outside the gene matches: 6. The CDR3 has 13 amino acids. Germline V lookup: CDR1 SGHTA, CDR2 FQGNSA. The sequencing input was peripheral blood. The clonotype originates from a woman aged 50 to 60 who had recovered from COVID-19. The rearrangement uses TRBV7-2 and TRBJ1-4; 7 nucleotides line up with TRBD1. This CDR3 is CASSRGQGEKLFF. The CDR3 nucleotides are TGTGCCAGCAGTAGGGGGCAGGGAGAAAAACTGTTTTTT.